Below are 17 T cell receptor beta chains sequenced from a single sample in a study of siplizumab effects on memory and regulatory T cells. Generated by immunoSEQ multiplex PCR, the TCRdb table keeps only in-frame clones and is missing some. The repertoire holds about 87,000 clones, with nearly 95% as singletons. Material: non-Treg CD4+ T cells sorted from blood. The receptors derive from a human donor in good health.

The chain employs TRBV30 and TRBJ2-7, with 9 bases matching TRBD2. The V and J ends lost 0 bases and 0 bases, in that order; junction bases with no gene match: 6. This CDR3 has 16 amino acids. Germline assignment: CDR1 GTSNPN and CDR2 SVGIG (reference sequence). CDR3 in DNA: TGTGCCTGGAGTGTACAGGCTAGCGGGGACTCCTACGAGCAGTACTTC. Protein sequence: CAWSVQASGDSYEQYF.

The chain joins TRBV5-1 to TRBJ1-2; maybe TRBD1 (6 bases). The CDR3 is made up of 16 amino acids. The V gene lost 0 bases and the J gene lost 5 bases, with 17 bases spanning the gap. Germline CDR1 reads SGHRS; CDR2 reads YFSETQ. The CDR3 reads CASSLDWGRPYYGYTF. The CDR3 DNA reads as TGCGCCAGCAGCTTGGACTGGGGGCGGCCCTATTATGGCTACACCTTC.

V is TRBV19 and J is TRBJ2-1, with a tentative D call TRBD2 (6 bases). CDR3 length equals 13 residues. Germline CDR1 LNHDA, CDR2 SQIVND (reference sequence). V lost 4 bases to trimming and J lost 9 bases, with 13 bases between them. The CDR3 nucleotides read TGTGCCAGTAGTAAACTAGTCGGGAGTGAGCAGTTCTTC. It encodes CASSKLVGSEQFF.

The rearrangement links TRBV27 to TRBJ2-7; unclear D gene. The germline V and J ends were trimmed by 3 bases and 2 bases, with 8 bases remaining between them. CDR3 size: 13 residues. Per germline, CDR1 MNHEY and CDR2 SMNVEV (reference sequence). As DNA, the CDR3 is TGTGCCAGCAGTTTGGGCTCCGCCTACGAGCAGTACTTC. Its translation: CASSLGSAYEQYF.

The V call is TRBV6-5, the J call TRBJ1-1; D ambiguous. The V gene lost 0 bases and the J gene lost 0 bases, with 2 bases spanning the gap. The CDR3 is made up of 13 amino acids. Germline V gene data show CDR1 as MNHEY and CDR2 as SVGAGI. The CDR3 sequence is CASSYSVNTEAFF. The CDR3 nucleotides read TGTGCCAGCAGTTACTCGGTGAACACTGAAGCTTTCTTT.

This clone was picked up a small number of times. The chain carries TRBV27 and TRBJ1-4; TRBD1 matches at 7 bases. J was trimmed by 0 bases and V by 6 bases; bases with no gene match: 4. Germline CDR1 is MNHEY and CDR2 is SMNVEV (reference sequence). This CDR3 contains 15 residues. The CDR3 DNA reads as TGTGCCAGCAGCCCGCAGGGGGCAACTAATGAAAAACTGTTTTTT. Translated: CASSPQGATNEKLFF.

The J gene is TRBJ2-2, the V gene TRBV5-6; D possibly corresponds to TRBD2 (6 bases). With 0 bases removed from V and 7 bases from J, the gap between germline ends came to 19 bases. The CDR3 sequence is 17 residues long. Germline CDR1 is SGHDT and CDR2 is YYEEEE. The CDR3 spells CASSLDFPGVRDGELFF. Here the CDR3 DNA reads TGTGCCAGCAGCTTGGATTTCCCGGGAGTGAGGGACGGGGAGCTGTTTTTT.

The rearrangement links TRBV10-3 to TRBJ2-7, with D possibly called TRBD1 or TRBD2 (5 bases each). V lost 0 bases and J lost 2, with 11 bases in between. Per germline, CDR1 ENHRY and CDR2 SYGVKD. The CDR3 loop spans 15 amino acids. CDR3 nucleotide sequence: TGTGCCATCAGTGAGTCTTTAGGGGAGACCTACGAGCAGTACTTC. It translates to CAISESLGETYEQYF.

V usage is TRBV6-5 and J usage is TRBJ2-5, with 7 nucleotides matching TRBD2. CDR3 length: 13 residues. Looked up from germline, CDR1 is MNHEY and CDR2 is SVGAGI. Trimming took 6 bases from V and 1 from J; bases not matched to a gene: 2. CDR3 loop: CASSRTSQETQYF. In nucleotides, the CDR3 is TGTGCCAGCAGCCGGACTAGCCAAGAGACCCAGTACTTC.

This chain's CDR3 is CAWSPTAPYEQYF. As DNA, the CDR3 is TGTGCCTGGAGTCCGACGGCACCCTACGAGCAGTACTTC. The rearrangement uses TRBV30 and TRBJ2-7; D is undetermined. The V gene's germline CDR1 is GTSNPN and CDR2 SVGIG (reference sequence). V dropped 2 bases and J dropped 2 bases, with 10 bases sitting between them. This CDR3 contains 13 residues.

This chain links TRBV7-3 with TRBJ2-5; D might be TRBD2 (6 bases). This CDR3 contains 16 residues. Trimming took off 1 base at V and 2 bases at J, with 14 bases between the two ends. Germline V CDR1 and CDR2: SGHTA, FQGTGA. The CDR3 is CASSLSGRGKQETQYF. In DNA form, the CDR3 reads TGTGCCAGCAGCTTAAGCGGGCGGGGAAAGCAAGAGACCCAGTACTTC. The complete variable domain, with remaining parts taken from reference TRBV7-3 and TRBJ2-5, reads GAGVSQTPSNKVTEKGKYVELRCDPISGHTALYWYRQSLGQGPEFLIYFQGTGAADDSGLPNDRFFAVRPEGSVSTLKIQRTERGDSAVYLCASSLSGRGKQETQYFGPGTRLLVL.

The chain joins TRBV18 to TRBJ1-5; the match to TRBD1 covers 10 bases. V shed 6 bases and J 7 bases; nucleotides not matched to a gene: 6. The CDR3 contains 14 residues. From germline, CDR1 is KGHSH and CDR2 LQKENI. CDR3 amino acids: CASSPTGGRQPQHF. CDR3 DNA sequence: TGTGCCAGCTCCCCGACAGGGGGCAGGCAGCCCCAGCATTTT. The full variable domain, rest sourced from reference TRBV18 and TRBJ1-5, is NAGVMQNPRHLVRRRGQEARLRCSPMKGHSHVYWYRQLPEEGLKFMVYLQKENIIDESGMPKERFSAEFPKEGPSILRIQQVVRGDSAAYFCASSPTGGRQPQHFGDGTRLSIL.

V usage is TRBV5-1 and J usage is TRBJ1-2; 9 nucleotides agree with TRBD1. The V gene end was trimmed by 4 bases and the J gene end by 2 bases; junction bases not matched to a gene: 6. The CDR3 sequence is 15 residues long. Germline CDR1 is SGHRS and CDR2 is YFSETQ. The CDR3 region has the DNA TGCGCCAGCAGCAGGGGACAGGGTAGAAACTATGGCTACACCTTC. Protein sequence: CASSRGQGRNYGYTF.

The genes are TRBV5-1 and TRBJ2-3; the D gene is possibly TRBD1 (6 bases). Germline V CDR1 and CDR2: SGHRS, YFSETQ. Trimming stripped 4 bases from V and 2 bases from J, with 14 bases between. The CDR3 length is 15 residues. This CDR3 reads CASSLRQDFTDTQYF. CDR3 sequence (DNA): TGCGCCAGCAGCCTCAGACAGGACTTCACAGATACGCAGTATTTT.

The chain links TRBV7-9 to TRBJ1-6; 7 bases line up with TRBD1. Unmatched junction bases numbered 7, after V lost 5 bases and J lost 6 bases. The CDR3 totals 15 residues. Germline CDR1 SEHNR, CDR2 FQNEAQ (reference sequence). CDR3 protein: CASSPWTGRNSPLHF. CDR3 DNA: TGTGCCAGCAGCCCTTGGACAGGCCGTAATTCACCCCTCCACTTT.

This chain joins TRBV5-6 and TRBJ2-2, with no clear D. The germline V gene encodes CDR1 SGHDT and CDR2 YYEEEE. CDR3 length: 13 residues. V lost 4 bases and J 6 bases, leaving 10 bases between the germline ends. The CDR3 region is CASSKDLPGELFF. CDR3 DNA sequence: TGTGCCAGCAGCAAAGACTTGCCCGGGGAGCTGTTTTTT.

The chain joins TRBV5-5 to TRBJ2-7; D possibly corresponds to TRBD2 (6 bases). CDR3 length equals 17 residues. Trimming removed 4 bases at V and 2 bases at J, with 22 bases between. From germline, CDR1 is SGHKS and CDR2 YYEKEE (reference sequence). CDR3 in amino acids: CASSPNSVDWGAYEQYF. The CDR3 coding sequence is TGTGCCAGCAGCCCTAACTCCGTTGACTGGGGGGCCTACGAGCAGTACTTC.